The source of this TCR beta chain is a study of PD-L1 blockade in urothelial cancer. The overall study: Bladder-origin urothelial cancer in males covered about 85% of the 29 patients. Samples of blood were analyzed 3 weeks (second dose) and 6 weeks after treatment start.

Templates that were synthetic TCR analogs were spiked into each PCR. TCRdb keeps only in-frame clones here, not all; method: immunoSEQ multiplex PCR. The repertoire includes fewer than 50,000 clones, about 89% of them detected once, and approximately 7.5% sits in the top ten. The CDR3 is made up of 15 amino acids. Germline CDR1 reads WNHNN; CDR2 reads SYGVQD (reference sequence). V dropped 3 bases and J dropped 8; count of bases not matched to a gene: 7. Noted time point: peripheral blood 6 weeks after treatment start. Each patient's cancer was a locally advanced or metastatic urothelial carcinoma. This clone was found a few times.

This sample comprised PBMCs, obtained around atezolizumab (anti-PD-L1) treatment. This rearrangement joins TRBV10-1 to TRBJ2-1; 10 bases map to TRBD2. This receptor was identified in a man between 65 and 85 years old with urothelial cancer. The CDR3, as DNA: TGCGCCAGCAGTGACGGGGCTAGCGGGAGCTATGAGCAGTTCTTC. Translating gives CASSDGASGSYEQFF.